Listed here is a single TCR beta chain. The target of this receptor is not known. The cohort was made up of roughly 670 healthy bone marrow donors. All cohort members were sampled while nominally healthy, although unrecorded immune exposures were likely present. The donor tested CMV seronegative and was one of the 352 seronegative cohort members. Every donor gave a peripheral blood sample, and the peripheral blood mononuclear cells from that sample were used for TCR beta sequencing. The Qiagen DNeasy Blood Extraction Kit was used to extract genomic DNA from the blood cell samples. Trimming accounts for 3 bases at V and 1 base at J, while the number of junction bases matched to no gene is 4. From its cysteine to its phenylalanine, the CDR3 spans 16 amino acids. Left in the record is the CDR3 DNA by itself, 48 bases read in frame from the first base. In the germline V gene (reference sequence), CDR1 corresponds to LNHDA and CDR2 to SQIVND.

These data come from a study of cytomegalovirus exposure and HLA in healthy donors (dated by TCRdb to 2016 to 2017). Some background on the complete study: An earlier analysis of some 600 of the donors reported 276 Gb of sequence data and 117 million unique TCR beta sequences obtained from about 180 million T cells. Class I and class II HLA loci were covered by the typing at four-digit resolution. A later analysis re-analyzed previously published TCR beta repertoires from approximately 670 donors and added high-resolution HLA genotyping to study TCR occurrence patterns. Donor age, sex, ethnicity and CMV serostatus were compiled together with the repertoire data. The number of donors typed differed by locus, with roughly 629-640 for A, B, C, DRB1 and DQB1, approximately 500 for DQA1, 606 for DPA1, and 400 to 490 for DPB1. An early release covering 550 to 650 HLA-typed donors comprised about 320 gigabases of sequencing data and roughly 86 million unique TCR sequences. To predict cytomegalovirus infection status, the study brought together high-throughput TCR immunosequencing, statistical association of individual TCRs with disease status, and machine learning. Rather than drawing on any new phenotypic data, the later analysis identified candidate immune exposures from TCR beta sequences and the way those sequences occurred across donors. Among about 410 genotyped donors of the cohort, an average of roughly 230,000 unique TCR beta nucleotide sequences was sequenced per donor, of which roughly 17% were non-productive. The aim of the study was to test whether cataloging public T cell receptors could identify signatures of past pathogen exposure. Roughly 5 DR-DQ haplotypes were handled as single units for association and clustering, since linkage in the cohort was strong. Of the 398 genotyped donors, 65% to 90% fell in the genetic ancestry cluster associated with self-reported Caucasian donors. The study used immunosequencing to profile the T cell repertoires of several hundred subjects and linked those repertoires to cytomegalovirus serostatus. Every discovery cohort repertoire had been produced on one sequencing platform. A separate validation cohort of 100 to 150 different subjects was used in addition to the approximately 700-subject first cohort. In an earlier analysis of 587 of the donors, high-throughput TCR beta sequencing was used to judge whether each TCR beta V gene segment behaved as functional or pseudogenic. A later genetic analysis took genome-wide SNP genotypes for about 55% of the roughly 670 donors and used that subset as a discovery cohort.

Broader findings and caveats from the paper: The earlier analysis of 587 of the donors excluded seventeen rarely observed V segments, including chromosome 9 orphons, because counts were too low. A further reported finding was that TCR beta sequences accurately predicted the HLA-A and HLA-B alleles for most subjects in the first cohort. The cohort was sequenced for TCR beta chains only, and without alpha or paired-chain data the features that could be detected were limited. Across donors, most TCR sequences were observed very rarely, whereas some public TCRs were present in many individuals. When HLA alleles, especially DR and DQ, strongly co-occurred, attributing TCR associations to individual alleles was difficult. A few of the identified cytomegalovirus-associated TCR beta chains were confirmed in vitro to be specific for cytomegalovirus antigens. A cluster of highly shared sequence variants was judged likely to represent a technical artifact of the sequencing pipeline. Because the 87-base-pair reads could not distinguish some IMGT-functional V segments, including TRBV6-2 and TRBV6-3, those segments were excluded. According to a later analysis, TCR association rates differed among HLA loci, with DRB1 alleles showing the most associated TCRs and HLA-C alleles showing the fewest. According to a later analysis, parvovirus B19, influenza, CMV and Epstein-Barr virus appeared linked to several top co-occurrence clusters. Specific HLA alleles were associated with over 15,000 TCR beta sequences at a false discovery rate of 0.05 in a later analysis. In the study, some 180 TCR beta chains were listed as associated with cytomegalovirus. An association between a missense DCLRE1C variant and V-gene and J-gene trimming of TCR beta chains was found in a later genetic analysis and replicated in an independent cohort. Linkage disequilibrium might explain the correlated functional status among segregating V segments, but an unknown experimental factor could not be excluded. Broadly in line with IMGT annotations, most TCR beta V segments showed up in productive rearrangements about 87% or about 30% of the time in an earlier analysis of several hundred of the donors. In a later analysis, most CMV-associated TCR beta chains were found to appear HLA-restricted, with HLA associations seemingly driven largely by CMV exposure. A later analysis found that HLA-associated TCR beta chains were more clonally expanded and had lower generation probabilities than equally common non-associated chains. Because some donors lacked HLA typing at each locus, the association tests relied only on the typed subset. The authors suggested that the approach could potentially be generalized to other disease states and immunological phenotypes. The classifier was reported to diagnose cytomegalovirus status with high specificity and sensitivity in both the original cohort and the validation cohort. CMV serostatus was the only immune exposure information available for the cohort. Presence/absence analyses assumed roughly uniform sequencing depth across donors, an assumption that may not hold. In a later genetic analysis, fewer N-insertions in productive TCRs were reported among donors in an Asian-associated ancestry cluster than the approximately 710-donor mean.

The receptor library was made with the immunoSEQ multiplex PCR assay. For the multiplex PCR, a mixture combining 60 forward primers for TCR Vbeta segments and 13 reverse primers for TCR Jbeta segments was used. A multiplex PCR assay on genomic DNA amplified the CDR3 region of rearranged TCR beta genes. The Illumina HiSeq System was used to sequence the amplified TCR beta libraries as 87-base-pair reads. The paper's data handling went like this. Across the 700 or so repertoires, a later analysis counted 78 million or so unique TCR beta chains, roughly 11 million of which were shared by at least two donors. To remove PCR and sequencing errors, raw reads were error-corrected and collapsed into unique sequences using a nearest-neighbor algorithm that merged closely related sequences. To assign V, D and J gene segments, CDR3 sequences were aligned to IMGT reference sequences. Each retained sequence needed at least a six-nucleotide match to both a V gene segment and a J gene segment. A rearrangement counted as productive if the CDR3 had no stop codons and remained in frame with V and J, and every other rearrangement counted as non-productive. CDR3 was defined according to IMGT convention as the region running from the second conserved V-encoded cysteine to the conserved J-encoded phenylalanine. The earlier analysis of 500 to 650 of the donors excluded any sequence lacking an unambiguous match to a single V gene segment. An earlier analysis of several hundred of the donors called V segments functional above 56.7% productive rearrangements and segregating when the between-donor standard deviation exceeded 5%. A statistical classification framework was built for diagnosing cytomegalovirus status from the catalog of TCR beta chain sequences. In a later analysis, TCR nucleotide sequences were compared against IMGT/GENE-DB human TR gene sequences so that V and J genes could be assigned. The TCRdist pipeline was used in a later analysis to assign CDR3 sequences and most-parsimonious VDJ recombination scenarios. In a later analysis, each TCR beta chain was defined by its CDR3 amino acid sequence together with its V-gene family, and reads without a unique V-gene family were excluded. In a later analysis, 450 to 600 highly shared, low-generation-probability nucleotide sequences were removed to address suspected cross-contamination and a sequencing artifact. In a later analysis, a clonal expansion index for each public chain was calculated from normalized within-repertoire ranks of inferred template counts. In a later analysis, generation probabilities were computed with a VDJ recombination model fitted to out-of-frame rearrangements, and the resulting probabilities were checked against IGoR. In a later analysis, TCR-TCR, TCR-HLA and TCR-CMV co-occurrence was scored with hypergeometric tests, and a repertoire-size bias correction was applied to TCR pairs. A later analysis estimated false discovery rates by permuting HLA or CMV assignments 20 times. In a later analysis, co-occurring TCRs were grouped using DBSCAN, and TCRdist sequence similarity was added for clustering within HLA-allele-positive subsets. For co-occurrence clustering, repertoires with fewer than 30,000 or more than 120,000 public chains were excluded, along with 5 or 6 repertoires with anomalous nucleotide sharing. TCRdb stores this immuneACCESS table with in-frame sequences only. Part of the clones is absent; in the studies checked, under half of the shortfall reflects unresolved V genes, and no reason is known for the rest. For V, J and clone size, that table is used; D and trimming come from the DNA. This sample's listing comprises roughly 50,000 clones. The ten largest account for around 7.1% of the sample.

The sample taken for sequencing was PBMCs. The chain is made from TRBV19 and TRBJ1-5; TRBD1 aligns with 9 central bases. The receptor's source is a woman in her thirties or forties in good health and CMV-seronegative. The CDR3 sequence is CASSIGTGRSNQPQHF. The nucleotide sequence reads as follows: TGTGCCAGTAGTATTGGGACAGGGCGAAGCAATCAGCCCCAGCATTTT.